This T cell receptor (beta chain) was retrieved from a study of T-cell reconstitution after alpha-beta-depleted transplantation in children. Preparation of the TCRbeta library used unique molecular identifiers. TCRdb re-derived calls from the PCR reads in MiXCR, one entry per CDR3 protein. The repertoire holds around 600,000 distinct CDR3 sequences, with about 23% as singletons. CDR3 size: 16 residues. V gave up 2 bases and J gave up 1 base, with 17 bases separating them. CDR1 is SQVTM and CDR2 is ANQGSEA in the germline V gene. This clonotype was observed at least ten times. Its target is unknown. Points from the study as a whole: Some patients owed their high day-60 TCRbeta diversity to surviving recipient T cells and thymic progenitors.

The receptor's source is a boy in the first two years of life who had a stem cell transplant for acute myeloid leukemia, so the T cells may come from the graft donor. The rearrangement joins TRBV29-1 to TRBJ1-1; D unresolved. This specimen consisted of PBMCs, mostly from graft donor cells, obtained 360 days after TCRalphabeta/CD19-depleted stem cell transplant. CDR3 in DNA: TGCAGCGTTGAATTCCCTTTGTGGGTCCAGAACACTGAAGCTTTCTTT. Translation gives CSVEFPLWVQNTEAFF.